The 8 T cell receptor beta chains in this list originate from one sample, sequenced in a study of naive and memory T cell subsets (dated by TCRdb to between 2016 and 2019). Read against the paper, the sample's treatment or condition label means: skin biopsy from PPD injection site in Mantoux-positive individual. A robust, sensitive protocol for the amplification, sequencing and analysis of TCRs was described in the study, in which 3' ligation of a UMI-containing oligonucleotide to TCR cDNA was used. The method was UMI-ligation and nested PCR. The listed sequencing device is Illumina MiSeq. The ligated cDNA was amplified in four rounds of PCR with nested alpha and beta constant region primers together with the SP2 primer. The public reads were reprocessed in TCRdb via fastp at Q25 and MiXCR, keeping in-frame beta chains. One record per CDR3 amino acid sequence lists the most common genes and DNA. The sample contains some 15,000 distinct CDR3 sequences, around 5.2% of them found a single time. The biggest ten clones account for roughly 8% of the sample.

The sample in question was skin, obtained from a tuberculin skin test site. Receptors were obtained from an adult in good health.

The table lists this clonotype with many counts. The CDR3 region is CAISESAGNEETQYF. The CDR3 coding sequence is TGTGCCATCAGTGAGTCTGCAGGGAACGAAGAGACCCAGTACTTC. The chain uses TRBV10-3 and TRBJ2-5, with D possibly being TRBD1 (5 bases). The CDR3 has 15 amino acids. Deletions cut 0 bases from V and 3 bases from J, with 11 bases between. Germline V gene sequence: CDR1 ENHRY, CDR2 SYGVKD.

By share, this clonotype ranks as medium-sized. In DNA, the CDR3 is TGTGCCAGCAGTTACTCGACAGTAGAGTTCTTC. Translated, it gives CASSYSTVEFF. The chain is built from TRBV6-2 or TRBV6-3 and TRBJ2-1, with a possible D match to TRBD1 (5 bases). This CDR3 spans 11 amino acids. Germline V gene sequence: CDR1 MNHEY, CDR2 SVGEGT. The germline V and J ends were trimmed by 0 bases and 14 bases, with 8 bases remaining between them.

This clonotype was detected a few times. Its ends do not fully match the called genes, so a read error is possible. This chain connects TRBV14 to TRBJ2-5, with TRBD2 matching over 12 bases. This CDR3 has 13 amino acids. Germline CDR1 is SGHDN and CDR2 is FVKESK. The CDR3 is CASSQVTSGGYGF. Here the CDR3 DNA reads TGTGCCAGCAGCCAAGTGACTAGCGGGGGATATGGGTTC.

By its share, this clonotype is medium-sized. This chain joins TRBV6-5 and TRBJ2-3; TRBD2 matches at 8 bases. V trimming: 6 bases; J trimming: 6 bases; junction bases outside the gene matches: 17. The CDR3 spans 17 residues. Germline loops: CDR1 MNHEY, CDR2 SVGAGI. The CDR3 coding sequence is TGTGCCAGCAGCCCCCTTTCTGGCGGGGGGCCATTGGATACGCAGTATTTT. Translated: CASSPLSGGGPLDTQYF.

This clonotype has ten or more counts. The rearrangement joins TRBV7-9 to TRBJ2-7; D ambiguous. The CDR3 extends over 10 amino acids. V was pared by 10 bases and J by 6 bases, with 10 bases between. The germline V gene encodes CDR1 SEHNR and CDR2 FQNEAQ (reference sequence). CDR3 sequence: CATPMGEQYF. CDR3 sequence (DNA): TGTGCCACCCCCATGGGCGAGCAGTACTTC.

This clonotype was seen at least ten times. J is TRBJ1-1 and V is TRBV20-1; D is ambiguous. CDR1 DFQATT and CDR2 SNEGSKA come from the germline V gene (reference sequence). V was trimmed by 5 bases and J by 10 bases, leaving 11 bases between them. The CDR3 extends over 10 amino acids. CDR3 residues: CSAEGLGAFF. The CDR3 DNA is TGCAGTGCTGAGGGTCTGGGAGCTTTCTTT.

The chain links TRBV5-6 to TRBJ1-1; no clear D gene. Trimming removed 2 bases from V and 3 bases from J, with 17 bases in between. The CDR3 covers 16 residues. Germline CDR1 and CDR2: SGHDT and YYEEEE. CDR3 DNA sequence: TGTGCCAGCAGCTTAGGTCTAGGAACGCGCTACACTGAAGCTTTCTTT. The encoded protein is CASSLGLGTRYTEAFF.

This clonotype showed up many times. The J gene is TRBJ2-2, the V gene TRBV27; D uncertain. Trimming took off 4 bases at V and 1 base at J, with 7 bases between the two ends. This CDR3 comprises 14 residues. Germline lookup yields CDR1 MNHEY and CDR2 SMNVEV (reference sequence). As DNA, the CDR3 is TGTGCCAGCAGTTGGGCAGGGAACACCGGGGAGCTGTTTTTT. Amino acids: CASSWAGNTGELFF.